This T cell receptor (beta chain) was found in a study of beta chain features in type 1 diabetes (dated by TCRdb to the late 2010s). Concerning the study at large: Patients and healthy donors did not differ in mean age, gender distribution, total cell number or subset yield. A total of some 100,000,000 sorted cells were examined across all samples, and a strong correlation was observed between cell number per subset and RNA yield. The study compared TCRB repertoires of sorted circulating CD4+ T cell subsets between recently diagnosed type 1 diabetes patients and matched healthy donors. Regulatory and stem cell-like memory subsets were isolated from only 8 patients and about 8 healthy donors, whereas naive and central memory subsets came from all 28 donors.

Study-level results and caveats: The naive, central memory and regulatory TCRB repertoires appeared to resemble one another more closely among patients than among healthy donors. At VDJ recombination sites, patients with type 1 diabetes made fewer insertions and deleted more nucleotides, a pattern implying thymic rearrangement abnormalities. Because cDNA rather than genomic DNA was sequenced, highly expressing activated cells could have been over-represented, although no difference in activation and CD3 levels was found between groups. Only small numbers of individuals were included in the HLA sub-analyses, which left unresolved whether HLA type had any influence on TCRB rearrangement. Shorter templates might have been favored by PCR, but patient and control samples were amplified and corrected together, so both groups would have been affected equally by any skew. A moderate but significant shortening of TCRB CDR3 length was observed in type 1 diabetes patients in all four CD4+ subsets.

The High Capacity cDNA Reverse Transcription Kit was used to reverse transcribe all of the isolated RNA, meaning that expressed TCRB transcripts were what got sequenced. Deep immunoSEQ sequencing was applied to naive, central memory and regulatory T cell samples, giving an average of approximately 3.8 million total reads per sample. Sorted cells were lysed in RLT buffer, and RNA was extracted using DNase-treated RNeasy Micro or Mini kits according to cell number. To prevent cross-contamination, each cell subset was processed individually, whereas patient and healthy donor samples were processed jointly. TCRB sequences were amplified from cDNA with the immunoSEQ multiplex PCR, producing 87-bp fragments spanning the CDR3 region. The amplicons were sequenced using the Illumina HiSeq platform. The study's processing was this. PCR bias was computationally corrected using synthetic template baselines, reads within Hamming distance 2 were collapsed, and singletons that could not be merged were discarded. By aligning reads against IMGT, V, D and J genes, CDR3 length, and insertions or deletions at six rearrangement sites were assigned. Within each subset, clonotype counts were normalized to the number of sorted cells before true diversity and Gini coefficients were calculated with the tcR R package. The overlap coefficient, calculated on TCRB nucleotide sequences, was used to quantify repertoire sharing. Out-of-frame TCRB sequences from naive cells were analyzed as a proxy for the pre-selection repertoire. In its TCRdb copy, this immuneACCESS table keeps in-frame sequences only and misses some clones. Where compared with another copy, unresolved V genes explain less than half of these, and the others have no known cause. From that table come the V and J calls and clone size; the DNA was used to work out D and trimming. The sample has more than 350,000 clones on record, 10% to 12% of them singletons. The ten largest account for more than 0.045% of the sample.

This clone was recorded many times. Its binding antigen is unknown. Within one base of it there is no much larger clone, and no base qualities were kept. A single peripheral blood draw of around 120 mL on average was collected from each donor into heparinised tubes. Using a panel that included CD45RO, CCR7, CD25, CD127, CD95 and CD27, naive, central memory, regulatory and stem cell-like memory CD4+ T cells were sorted on a BD FACSAria II. A purity above 95% was achieved for all sorted populations. PBMCs were isolated right away by Lymphoprep density gradient centrifugation and were stained directly, without culture. So that batch effects would be minimized, each experiment stained and sorted samples in pairs, pairing one healthy donor with one patient. The cysteine opens and the phenylalanine closes a CDR3 of 13 amino acids. Here the CDR3 DNA is all that survives: 39 bases in frame from base 1. The trim is 6 bases for V and 5 bases for J, with a gap of 14 bases between the germline ends. Based on the germline V gene, the CDR1 and CDR2 sequences are ENHRY and SYGVKD.

Sequenced input: naive CD4+ T cells from blood. The cell subset or site label for this specimen denotes: true naive CD4+ T cells. This TCR was sampled from a woman aged 18 to 35 in good health. The sequence links TRBV10-3 to TRBJ2-7; the D gene cannot be resolved beyond TRBD1 or TRBD2, each matching 5 bases. The CDR3 in this case is CAISRDPRDEQYF. The DNA sequence follows: TGTGCCATCAGCCGGGACCCTCGGGACGAGCAGTACTTC.